The 28 T cell receptor beta chains presented below share a single source sample, sequenced in a study of blood T cell repertoires in COVID-19. The table came from immunoSEQ multiplex PCR; TCRdb's copy has only in-frame clones and leaves some out. Here the sample spans roughly 98,000 clones, about 80% being singletons. Input material: peripheral blood. The receptor set was obtained from a man aged 65-85 years with active or convalescent COVID-19.

The V gene is TRBV29-1, the J gene TRBJ2-5, with 7 positions matching TRBD1. CDR1 is SQVTM and CDR2 is ANQGSEA in the germline V gene. The length of the CDR3 is 11 residues. The V and J ends lost 8 bases and 5 bases, in that order; junction bases with no gene match: 5. The CDR3 sequence is CSSGQDETQYF. In DNA, the CDR3 is TGCAGCTCCGGACAGGACGAGACCCAGTACTTC.

This chain uses TRBV6-5 with TRBJ2-2, with 7 positions matching TRBD1. The CDR3 has 14 amino acids. V was clipped by 6 bases and J by 0 bases; unmatched bases: 1. CDR1 MNHEY and CDR2 SVGAGI come from the germline V gene. The DNA for the CDR3 is TGTGCCAGCAGGGGACAGACGAACACCGGGGAGCTGTTTTTT. Translation gives CASRGQTNTGELFF.

Remarks on this clone: This sample includes further DNA sequences coding for the same CDR3. V and J are TRBV4-1 and TRBJ2-7; 7 bases map to TRBD1. Germline CDR1 is MGHRA and CDR2 is YSYEKL. Trimming removed 0 bases from V and 4 bases from J; junction bases left unmatched: 3. The CDR3 is 14 residues long. In DNA, the CDR3 is TGCGCCAGCAGCCAAGAGACAGGGACATACGAGCAGTACTTC. Translating it yields CASSQETGTYEQYF.

V usage is TRBV11-1 and J usage is TRBJ2-5; 8 nucleotides line up with TRBD1. The CDR3 extends over 14 amino acids. Germline values: CDR1 SGHAT, CDR2 FQDESV (reference sequence). V was clipped by 4 bases and J by 5 bases; unmatched bases: 6. The CDR3 DNA reads TGTGCCAGCAGCTCCCAGGGGGCCCGGGAGACCCAGTACTTC. Translated: CASSSQGARETQYF. The entire variable domain, with the rest obtained from reference TRBV11-1 and TRBJ2-5, is as follows: EAEVAQSPRYKITEKSQAVAFWCDPISGHATLYWYRQILGQGPELLVQFQDESVVDDSQLPKDRFSAERLKGVDSTLKIQPAELGDSAMYLCASSSQGARETQYFGPGTRLLVL.

The chain carries TRBV12-5 and TRBJ1-6; a possible D gene is TRBD1 (5 bases). This CDR3 has 14 residues. The V end was cut by 4 bases, the J end by 9 bases, with 13 bases between. From germline, CDR1 is LGHNT and CDR2 FRNRAP. The CDR3 reads CASGSGDFGSPLHF. CDR3 bases: TGTGCTAGTGGTTCGGGGGATTTCGGTTCACCCCTCCACTTT.

This chain uses TRBV7-6 with TRBJ1-1; tentatively, D is TRBD1 (5 bases). With 6 bases removed from V and 4 bases from J, the gap between germline ends came to 12 bases. The V gene's germline CDR1 is SGHVS and CDR2 FNYEAQ. CDR3 length equals 13 residues. CDR3 DNA: TGTGCCAGCAGTAGGGGCGTTGGCACTGAAGCTTTCTTT. It translates to CASSRGVGTEAFF.

The gene calls are TRBV30 and TRBJ1-2; D gene unclear. Germline V gene sequence: CDR1 GTSNPN, CDR2 SVGIG (reference sequence). CDR3 length equals 12 residues. The CDR3 DNA reads as TGTGGTTTGCGGACTTTCGGCTATGGCTACACCTTC. Translating it yields CGLRTFGYGYTF.

The rearrangement links TRBV24-1 to TRBJ2-2, with 7 bases that match TRBD1. The CDR3 runs to 15 residues. CDR1 and CDR2 from the germline V gene are KGHDR and SFDVKD. V dropped 6 bases and J dropped 1; count of bases not matched to a gene: 4. The CDR3, as DNA: TGTGCCACCAGTCGGACAGGCGAGAACACCGGGGAGCTGTTTTTT. This sequence encodes CATSRTGENTGELFF.

CDR3 region: CASSLRDRGANQPQHF. As DNA, the CDR3 is TGTGCCAGCAGTTTACGTGACAGGGGCGCTAATCAGCCCCAGCATTTT. V gene TRBV27 combines with J gene TRBJ1-5; 8 bases align to TRBD1. CDR1 and CDR2 from the germline V gene are MNHEY and SMNVEV (reference sequence). With 2 bases clipped from V and 4 bases from J, the junction kept 7 bases outside the gene matches. The CDR3 sequence is 16 residues long.

The rearrangement joins TRBV6-6 to TRBJ1-1; perhaps TRBD1 as D (5 bases). Per the germline V gene, CDR1 is MNHNY and CDR2 is SVGAGI (reference sequence). V was clipped by 5 bases and J by 1 base, with 11 bases between them. The CDR3 spans 14 residues. CDR3 residues: CASSAGTPNTEAFF. DNA of the CDR3: TGTGCCAGCAGTGCCGGGACTCCGAACACTGAAGCTTTCTTT.

The chain couples TRBV11-2 to TRBJ2-7; 7 bases are shared with TRBD2. CDR1 and CDR2 from the germline V gene are SGHAT and FQNNGV. V shed 5 bases, J shed 2 bases, and the junction held 12 bases outside the gene matches. The CDR3 loop spans 16 amino acids. CDR3 DNA sequence: TGTGCCAGCAGCACCGGGGCCCAGCGGGGAACCTACGAGCAGTACTTC. Translated, it gives CASSTGAQRGTYEQYF.

V usage is TRBV15 and J usage is TRBJ2-5; TRBD1 matches 9 bases. Germline V lookup: CDR1 LNHNV, CDR2 YYDKDF (reference sequence). After removal of 6 bases from V and 6 bases from J, the junction contained 8 bases not matched to a gene. There are 14 residues in the CDR3. CDR3 amino acids: CATREDRGLQTQYF. The CDR3 DNA is TGTGCCACCAGGGAGGACAGGGGCCTCCAGACCCAGTACTTC.

CDR3 in amino acids: CASSPPPAGNEQFF. The CDR3 DNA reads as TGTGCCAGCTCACCACCCCCCGCAGGGAATGAGCAGTTCTTC. This rearrangement joins TRBV18 to TRBJ2-1; TRBD1 is a possible D gene (5 bases). CDR1 is KGHSH and CDR2 is LQKENI in the germline V gene. Trimming left V 0 bases short and J 7 bases short, with 10 bases between. This CDR3 has 14 residues.

The chain uses TRBV3-1 (or the pseudogene TRBV3-2) and TRBJ1-6, with D perhaps matching TRBD1 (5 bases). Looked up from germline, CDR1 is LGHDT and CDR2 is YNNKEL (reference sequence). V lost 4 bases to trimming and J lost 1 base, with 8 bases between them. The CDR3 is made up of 15 amino acids. This chain's CDR3 is CASSPGGSYNSPLHF. CDR3 DNA: TGTGCCAGCAGCCCCGGGGGATCCTATAATTCACCCCTCCACTTT.

The rearrangement uses TRBV6-2 or TRBV6-3 and TRBJ1-1, with 8 bases lining up with TRBD1. V shed 6 bases and J 4 bases; nucleotides not matched to a gene: 7. Germline CDR1 MNHEY, CDR2 SVGEGT. The CDR3 has 14 residues. This CDR3 is CASSQRTGITEAFF. The CDR3 DNA is TGTGCCAGCAGCCAAAGGACAGGGATCACTGAAGCTTTCTTT.

The gene calls are TRBV7-8 and TRBJ2-7, with D possibly TRBD1 on 6 matching bases. There are 14 residues in the CDR3. V was clipped by 5 bases and J by 5 bases, with 16 bases between them. CDR1 SGHVS and CDR2 FQNEAQ come from the germline V gene. As DNA, the CDR3 is TGTGCCAGCAGCCCAGTCACAGGGATCGACGAGCAGTACTTC. Protein sequence: CASSPVTGIDEQYF.

The J gene is TRBJ1-2, the V gene TRBV27; 9 positions match TRBD1. The CDR3 consists of 15 residues. Germline values: CDR1 MNHEY, CDR2 SMNVEV (reference sequence). Losses at the gene ends were 0 bases for V and 2 bases for J; bases not matched to a gene: 1. CDR3 nucleotides: TGTGCCAGCAGTTTATCGGGGACAGGGAACTATGGCTACACCTTC. Its protein product is CASSLSGTGNYGYTF.

Here the CDR3 reads CAWSAPSTRTEAFF. The CDR3 DNA is TGTGCCTGGAGCGCGCCTTCGACTCGCACTGAAGCTTTCTTT. The chain carries TRBV30 and TRBJ1-1; no definite D call. The V gene lost 3 bases and the J gene lost 4 bases, with 15 bases spanning the gap. The germline gives CDR1 GTSNPN, CDR2 SVGIG (reference sequence). The CDR3 runs 14 residues.

There are a few counts of this clone. V gene TRBV6-5 combines with J gene TRBJ2-3; the D is unclear. V was trimmed by 5 bases and J by 10 bases, leaving 13 bases between them. The CDR3 consists of 12 residues. Germline V gene data show CDR1 as MNHEY and CDR2 as SVGAGI. CDR3: CASSRIAGSQYF. The CDR3 nucleotides are TGTGCCAGCAGTCGCATAGCCGGTTCGCAGTATTTT.

The chain uses TRBV11-3 and TRBJ1-6; D remains ambiguous. The V gene's germline CDR1 is SGHNT and CDR2 YENEEA. Trimming removed 1 base at V and 6 bases at J, with 16 bases between. The length of the CDR3 is 17 residues. CDR3 in DNA: TGTGCCAGCAGCTTAGGTCGGGTGGCGGCGGGTAATTCACCCCTCCACTTT. Protein product: CASSLGRVAAGNSPLHF.

This chain uses TRBV10-2 with TRBJ2-7, with D maybe TRBD1 (5 bases). V gave up 6 bases and J gave up 3 bases, with 15 bases separating them. CDR3 length: 14 residues. The V gene's germline CDR1 is WSHSY and CDR2 SAAADI. CDR3: CASSPVGAFYEQYF. CDR3 nucleotide sequence: TGCGCCAGCAGCCCCGTTGGGGCCTTCTACGAGCAGTACTTC.

This clone was counted a few times. The rearrangement uses TRBV5-4 and TRBJ1-2; 9 bases match TRBD1. From germline, CDR1 is SGHNT and CDR2 YYREEE (reference sequence). This CDR3 has 14 amino acids. Trimming cost V 4 bases and J 6 bases; bases outside gene matches: 7. The CDR3, as DNA: TGTGCCAGCAGCACGGGACAGGGTTACAATGGCTACACCTTC. Translated, it gives CASSTGQGYNGYTF.

In this sample, this clone turned up a few times. The V gene is TRBV3-1 (or the pseudogene TRBV3-2), the J gene TRBJ1-2; tentative D call: TRBD1 (6 bases). V lost 0 bases to trimming and J lost 4 bases, with 33 bases between them. CDR3 size: 22 residues. Germline loops: CDR1 LGHDT, CDR2 YNNKEL (reference sequence). CDR3 protein: CASSQESGVVRDKPTSSYGYTF. The CDR3 bases are TGTGCCAGCAGCCAAGAAAGCGGGGTGGTTCGGGACAAACCTACCTCTTCCTATGGCTACACCTTC.

The J gene is TRBJ2-3, the V gene TRBV10-1; 8 nucleotides align to TRBD1. Trimming cost V 6 bases and J 5 bases; bases outside gene matches: 7. Looked up from germline, CDR1 is WNHNN and CDR2 is SYGVQD (reference sequence). This CDR3 comprises 14 residues. The DNA of the CDR3 is TGCGCCAGCAGCGCCGGACAGGGCGTAGATACGCAGTATTTT. Amino acids: CASSAGQGVDTQYF.

This chain uses TRBV12-3 or TRBV12-4 with TRBJ2-5; 8 bases are a match to TRBD2. There are 13 residues in the CDR3. V dropped 5 bases and J dropped 6; count of bases not matched to a gene: 5. The CDR3 DNA is TGTGCCAGCAGTGCGGGGGGCGAACAGACCCAGTACTTC. Protein product: CASSAGGEQTQYF.

This chain links TRBV7-6 with TRBJ1-3; a weak D match, TRBD1 (6 bases). The germline gives CDR1 SGHVS, CDR2 FNYEAQ. The CDR3 is made up of 16 amino acids. V lost 3 bases and J lost 2, with 14 bases in between. The CDR3 is CASSFRGGGPGNTIYF. DNA for the CDR3: TGTGCCAGCAGCTTTAGGGGAGGGGGACCTGGAAACACCATATATTTT.

This clone was recorded a few times. The chain couples TRBV5-1 to TRBJ1-6; TRBD1 agrees at 9 bases. Germline-derived CDR1 and CDR2 are SGHRS and YFSETQ. The CDR3 length is 17 residues. V lost 2 bases, J lost 6 bases, and 9 bases stayed unmatched. Here the CDR3 DNA reads TGCGCCAGCAGCTTTACGTCCGGGACAGGGACTAATTCACCCCTCCACTTT. It codes for CASSFTSGTGTNSPLHF.

The chain employs TRBV4-2 and TRBJ1-3; 10 nucleotides line up with TRBD1. Germline CDR1 LGHNA, CDR2 YNFKEQ. There are 18 residues in the CDR3. The V gene end was trimmed by 0 bases and the J gene end by 3 bases; junction bases not matched to a gene: 8. The CDR3 sequence is CASSQDLSGTGVGNTIYF. CDR3 DNA sequence: TGTGCCAGCAGCCAAGATCTATCTGGGACAGGGGTTGGAAACACCATATATTTT.